This T cell receptor (beta chain) stems from a study of CD8+ T cells in alopecia areata. The CDR3 covers 13 residues. Germline assignment: CDR1 GTSNPN and CDR2 SVGIG (reference sequence). V dropped 0 bases and J dropped 5 bases, with 8 bases sitting between them. Sequencing templates came from extracted RNA that was reverse transcribed into cDNA. The assay was immunoSEQ multiplex PCR, and TCRdb's table has in-frame clones only and misses some. The sample has 200,000 or so clones, more than 30% seen once; the top ten hold roughly 0.5%. Treatment noted: oral pan-JAK inhibitor, 5-10 mg twice daily. The chain is built from TRBV30 and TRBJ1-5; D is unresolved. The sample was CD4+ T cells sorted from blood, taken at approximately week 30, from a patient treated with tofacitinib. The clonotype originates from a human donor with alopecia areata. This CDR3 reads CAWSVQTHQPQHF. The DNA for the CDR3 is TGTGCCTGGAGTGTCCAGACCCATCAGCCCCAGCATTTT. The variable domain in full, completed from reference TRBV30 and TRBJ1-5, reads SQTIHQWPATLVQPVGSPLSLECTVEGTSNPNLYWYRQAAGRGLQLLFYSVGIGQISSEVPQNLSASRPQDRQFILSSKKLLLSDSGFYLCAWSVQTHQPQHFGDGTRLSIL.